This TCR beta chain originates from a study of T cells in Graves' hyperthyroidism and ophthalmopathy. RNA transcripts served as the template for amplifying TCR beta CDR3 regions. HTBI primers were employed in a first-round RT-PCR of the TCR CDR3. TCRdb itself ran the multiplex PCR reads through MiXCR, one entry per CDR3 protein. The sample lists some 400,000 distinct CDR3 sequences, approximately 14% seen once, with approximately 11% in the top ten. This CDR3 region has 14 residues. Germline-derived CDR1 and CDR2 are SGHRS and YFSETQ. Trimming stripped 1 base from V and 5 bases from J, with 12 bases between.

The specimen was blood. The J gene is TRBJ2-5, the V gene TRBV5-1; no clear D. This TCR derives from a woman aged 60-75 years with Graves' hyperthyroidism. The DNA of the CDR3 is TGCGCCAGCAGCTTGTTATCCGGGTCGGAGACCCAGTACTTC. The encoded protein is CASSLLSGSETQYF. Looking up the rest from reference TRBV5-1 and TRBJ2-5 gives the full variable domain: KAGVTQTPRYLIKTRGQQVTLSCSPISGHRSVSWYQQTPGQGLQFLFEYFSETQRNKGNFPGRFSGRQFSNSRSEMNVSTLELGDSALYLCASSLLSGSETQYFGPGTRLLVL.